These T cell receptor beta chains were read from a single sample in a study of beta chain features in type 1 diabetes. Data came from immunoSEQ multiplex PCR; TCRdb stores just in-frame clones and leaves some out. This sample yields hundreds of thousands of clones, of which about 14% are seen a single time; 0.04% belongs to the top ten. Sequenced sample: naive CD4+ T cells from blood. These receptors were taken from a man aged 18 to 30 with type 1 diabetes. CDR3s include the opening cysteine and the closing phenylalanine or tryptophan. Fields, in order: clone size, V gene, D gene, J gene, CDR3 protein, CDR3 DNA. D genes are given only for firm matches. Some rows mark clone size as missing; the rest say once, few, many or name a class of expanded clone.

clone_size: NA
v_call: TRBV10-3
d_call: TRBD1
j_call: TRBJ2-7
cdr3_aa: CAIGDRASYEQYF
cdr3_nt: TGTGCCATTGGGGACAGGGCTTCCTACGAGCAGTACTTC

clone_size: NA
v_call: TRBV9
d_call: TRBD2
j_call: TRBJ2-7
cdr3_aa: CASSPSSGRFYEQYF
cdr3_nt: TGTGCCAGCAGCCCTTCTAGCGGGAGGTTCTACGAGCAGTACTTC

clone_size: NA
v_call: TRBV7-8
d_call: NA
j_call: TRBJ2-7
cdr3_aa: CASSHGLPRGEQYF
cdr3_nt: TGTGCCAGCAGCCATGGACTACCCAGGGGTGAGCAGTACTTC

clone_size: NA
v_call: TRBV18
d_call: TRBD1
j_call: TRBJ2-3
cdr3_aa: CASSPLTGETQYF
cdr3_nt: TGTGCCAGCTCACCACTGACAGGGGAGACGCAGTATTTT

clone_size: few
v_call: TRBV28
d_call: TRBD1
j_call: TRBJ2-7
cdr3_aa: CASSLGDRVYEQYF
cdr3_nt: TGTGCCAGCAGTTTAGGGGACAGGGTCTACGAGCAGTACTTC

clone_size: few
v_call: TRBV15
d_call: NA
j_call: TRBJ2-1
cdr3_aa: CATSRGQGYNEQFF
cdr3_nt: TGTGCCACCAGCAGAGGCCAGGGGTATAATGAGCAGTTCTTC

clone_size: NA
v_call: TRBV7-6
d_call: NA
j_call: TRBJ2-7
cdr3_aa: CASSFQGEGEQYF
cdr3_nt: TGTGCCAGCAGCTTCCAGGGTGAGGGCGAGCAGTACTTC

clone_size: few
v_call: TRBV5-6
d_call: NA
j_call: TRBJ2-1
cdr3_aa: CASSPGTLEQFF
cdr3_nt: TGTGCCAGCAGCCCCGGGACTCTGGAGCAGTTCTTC

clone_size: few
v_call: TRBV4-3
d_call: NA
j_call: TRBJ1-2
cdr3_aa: CASSPSPGTASYGYTF
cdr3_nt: TGCGCCAGCAGCCCGTCACCCGGGACCGCCAGCTATGGCTACACCTTC

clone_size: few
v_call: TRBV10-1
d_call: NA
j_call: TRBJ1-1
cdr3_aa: CASSVEQNTEAFF
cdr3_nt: TGCGCCAGCAGTGTGGAACAGAACACTGAAGCTTTCTTT

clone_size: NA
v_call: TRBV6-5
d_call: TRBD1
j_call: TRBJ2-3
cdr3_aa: CASSYSGTGSTDTQYF
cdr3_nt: TGTGCCAGCAGTTACTCGGGGACAGGGAGCACAGATACGCAGTATTTT